The TCR beta chain under discussion was sequenced for a study of OX40 agonist ivuxolimab in advanced cancers. Study overall: Dose-escalation cases comprised hepatocellular carcinoma, melanoma, renal cell or head and neck cancer. Subjects had a mean age of approximately 60 years, with a range of about 23 to 79; around 80% were male. Partial responses occurred in three patients (one hepatocellular carcinoma, two cutaneous melanoma).

From germline, CDR1 is MNHEY and CDR2 SVGAGI. The CDR3 runs to 15 residues. After removal of 6 bases from V and 4 bases from J, the junction contained 6 bases not matched to a gene. Overall study results and limits: The expanded peripheral T cells' antigen specificity was not determined.

Of note for this clone: Antigen specificity is unknown.

Method: immunoSEQ multiplex PCR; TCRdb's copy keeps in-frame clones and lacks some. The data contain around 82,000 clones, approximately 86% of them singletons. The clonotype comes from an adult with an advanced solid tumor such as melanoma, head and neck, liver or kidney cancer. The chain employs TRBV6-5 and TRBJ2-2, with 9 bases aligning to TRBD2. This specimen consisted of CD4+ or CD8+ T cells sorted from blood, obtained in a trial of the OX40 agonist ivuxolimab. CDR3 loop: CASSLSGRATGELFF. The CDR3 nucleotides read TGTGCCAGCAGCCTTAGCGGGAGAGCCACCGGGGAGCTGTTTTTT.